This T cell receptor beta chain derives from a study of regulatory T cells in long-lasting Graves disease. This clonotype was counted at least ten times. Building of the TCR beta libraries involved iRepertoire HTBI primers and Arm-PCR of CDR3 regions. TCRdb called the multiplex PCR reads again in MiXCR, with one record for every CDR3 protein. The sample shows 350,000 to 500,000 distinct CDR3 sequences, roughly a fifth of them seen only once. V dropped 2 bases and J dropped 3 bases, with 17 bases sitting between them. The germline gives CDR1 SNHLY, CDR2 FYNNEI. The CDR3 runs to 18 residues. Noted time point: persistent/refractory GD, antithyroid drugs over 5 years with positive TRAb. Scientists built the TCR library using RNA that was extracted from PBMCs.

The receptor's source is a female donor with Graves disease. The chain recombines TRBV2 with TRBJ1-6; tentatively, D is TRBD1 (5 bases). The sample here was peripheral blood mononuclear cells (PBMCs), taken when the disease was refractory, from a patient treated with antithyroid drugs. CDR3 DNA sequence: TGTGCCAGCAGTGAAAGCTCACCCAGGGATCGCTATAATTCACCCCTCCACTTT. It yields the protein CASSESSPRDRYNSPLHF.